This T cell receptor beta chain was identified in a study of blood T cells in healthy people across ages. A second PCR, run for 7 to 11 cycles, used a sample-barcoded 5' primer plus a J-beta primer mix. TCRdb fed the 5' RACE reads into MiXCR, producing one record per CDR3 protein. This sample carries 1,500,000 or so distinct CDR3 sequences, roughly 60% of them seen once, and the ten largest clones take about 6.7%. Regarding this clonotype: Its antigen is not identified.

Study outcomes and limitations: The study could not conclusively compare naive and antigen-experienced cells, given its unsorted PBMCs. Age brought a roughly linear fall in TCR beta diversity measured per million T cells.

Healthy individuals of Caucasian origin from Russia, aged 6 to 90, served as donors. Each sample provided at least 6 micrograms of extracted total RNA. The receptor was derived from a young man in good health. Sequences were obtained from blood.

CDR3 bases: TGCAGCGTTTGGACTAGCGGGGCCCAAGAGACCCAGTACTTC. Protein product: CSVWTSGAQETQYF. The rearrangement uses TRBV29-1 and TRBJ2-5, with 12 bases aligning to TRBD2. V gave up 5 bases and J gave up 1 base; unmatched junction bases: 2. Germline CDR1 SQVTM, CDR2 ANQGSEA. CDR3 length: 14 amino acids.